The 20 T cell receptor beta chains below come from one sample, sequenced in a study of T cell changes during pregnancy in multiple sclerosis. Only in-frame clones appear in the TCRdb table, and some are missing; sequencing was by immunoSEQ multiplex PCR. The sample carries about 37,000 clones, around 93% recorded once. The material sequenced was CD4+ T cells from peripheral blood mononuclear cells, taken in the third trimester of pregnancy. These receptors originate from a female donor in good health, enrolled as a control in a pregnancy study.

This chain joins TRBV18 and TRBJ2-3; D might be TRBD2 (7 bases). Germline V gene data show CDR1 as KGHSH and CDR2 as LQKENI. Trimming took off 0 bases at V and 5 bases at J, with 12 bases between the two ends. The CDR3 contains 15 residues. DNA for the CDR3: TGTGCCAGCTCACCACCGGGGGGGCCTGAAGATACGCAGTATTTT. Its protein product is CASSPPGGPEDTQYF.

This chain joins TRBV6-5 and TRBJ1-2; maybe TRBD1 (5 bases). Per the germline V gene, CDR1 is MNHEY and CDR2 is SVGAGI. V dropped 0 bases and J dropped 2 bases, with 13 bases sitting between them. This CDR3 has 16 amino acids. In nucleotides, the CDR3 is TGTGCCAGCAGTTACTCGGCGAAGGGGCAGAACTATGGCTACACCTTC. It yields the protein CASSYSAKGQNYGYTF.

The chain uses TRBV5-6 and TRBJ2-2; tentatively, D is TRBD2 (6 bases). V was cut by 0 bases and J by 0 bases, with 9 bases left in between. CDR3 length: 16 amino acids. Germline CDR1 and CDR2: SGHDT and YYEEEE. The CDR3 protein is CASSLGREANTGELFF. The CDR3 nucleotides read TGTGCCAGCAGCTTGGGGAGGGAGGCGAACACCGGGGAGCTGTTTTTT.

The CDR3 DNA follows: TGCGCCAGCAGCTCACAGGGACAGTCCTACGAGCAGTACTTC. Translating gives CASSSQGQSYEQYF. V and J are TRBV5-1 and TRBJ2-7, with 7 bases lining up with TRBD1. The V gene end was trimmed by 3 bases and the J gene end by 1 base; junction bases not matched to a gene: 4. Germline assignment: CDR1 SGHRS and CDR2 YFSETQ. The CDR3 consists of 14 residues.

The chain employs TRBV5-1 and TRBJ2-5; possible D gene TRBD2, 6 bases. The germline gives CDR1 SGHRS, CDR2 YFSETQ. The CDR3 is made up of 15 amino acids. Trimming took 2 bases from V and 2 from J, leaving 13 bases between them. The CDR3 sequence is CASSFKPGGQETQYF. The DNA for the CDR3 is TGCGCCAGCAGCTTCAAGCCAGGAGGGCAAGAGACCCAGTACTTC. The whole variable domain, remainder taken from reference TRBV5-1 and TRBJ2-5, is KAGVTQTPRYLIKTRGQQVTLSCSPISGHRSVSWYQQTPGQGLQFLFEYFSETQRNKGNFPGRFSGRQFSNSRSEMNVSTLELGDSALYLCASSFKPGGQETQYFGPGTRLLVL.

The chain joins TRBV5-4 to TRBJ2-5; D possibly corresponds to TRBD1 (6 bases). With 4 bases removed from V and 3 bases from J, the gap between germline ends came to 13 bases. CDR1 is SGHNT, CDR2 YYREEE, per germline (reference sequence). The CDR3 has 14 amino acids. The CDR3 loop is CASSVQGLKETQYF. CDR3 nucleotide sequence: TGTGCCAGCAGCGTTCAGGGGCTCAAAGAGACCCAGTACTTC.

This clone was counted a few times. V is TRBV9 and J is TRBJ2-7, with D uncertain. Trimming cost V 4 bases and J 6 bases, with 14 bases left between them. The V gene's germline CDR1 is SGDLS and CDR2 YYNGEE. The CDR3 length is 13 residues. In nucleotides, the CDR3 is TGTGCCAGCAGCATGAACCCCGCTACCGAGCAGTACTTC. The encoded protein is CASSMNPATEQYF. Variable domain in full (rest from reference TRBV9 and TRBJ2-7): DSGVTQTPKHLITATGQRVTLRCSPRSGDLSVYWYQQSLDQGLQFLIQYYNGEERAKGNILERFSAQQFPDLHSELNLSSLELGDSALYFCASSMNPATEQYFGPGTRLTVT.

The genes are TRBV7-2 and TRBJ1-5; D possibly corresponds to TRBD1 (6 bases). The V end was cut by 5 bases, the J end by 11 bases, with 16 bases between. Looked up from germline, CDR1 is SGHTA and CDR2 is FQGNSA. The CDR3 loop spans 13 amino acids. The CDR3 region is CASSQQGVESQHF. CDR3 sequence (DNA): TGTGCCAGCAGCCAACAGGGAGTTGAGTCCCAGCATTTT.

The chain is built from TRBV19 and TRBJ1-2; D may be TRBD1 (5 bases). Looked up from germline, CDR1 is LNHDA and CDR2 is SQIVND (reference sequence). This CDR3 is 14 amino acids long. V was shortened by 4 bases and J by 4 bases, with 13 bases between the two germline ends. The CDR3 here is CASSTGGASYGYTF. The DNA of the CDR3 is TGTGCCAGTAGTACCGGCGGGGCTTCCTATGGCTACACCTTC.

This chain joins TRBV7-9 and TRBJ2-7, with 7 positions matching TRBD1. J gave up 3 bases and V 5 bases, and 7 bases lay outside the gene matches. Germline lookup yields CDR1 SEHNR and CDR2 FQNEAQ (reference sequence). This CDR3 region has 14 residues. CDR3 residues: CASSPRTGGYEQYF. The CDR3 nucleotides read TGTGCCAGCAGCCCTAGGACAGGCGGCTACGAGCAGTACTTC.

This chain links TRBV6-1 with TRBJ2-5; TRBD1 matches at 9 bases. The CDR3 totals 17 residues. J lost 5 bases, V lost 2 bases, and 12 bases had no gene match. Germline values: CDR1 MNHNS, CDR2 SASEGT. The CDR3 nucleotides read TGTGCCAGCAGTGAATCGTTCGGGGGGACAGGGAAGGAGACCCAGTACTTC. It codes for CASSESFGGTGKETQYF.

The rearrangement links TRBV7-2 to TRBJ1-1, with D possibly being TRBD1 (6 bases). Trimming stripped 3 bases from V and 6 bases from J, with 8 bases between. The CDR3 consists of 12 residues. Germline V CDR1 and CDR2: SGHTA, FQGNSA. This CDR3 is CASSFRGAEAFF. For the CDR3, the DNA is TGTGCCAGCAGCTTCAGGGGCGCTGAAGCTTTCTTT.

CDR3 region: CSVNRVNTEAFF. In nucleotides, the CDR3 is TGCAGCGTTAACAGGGTGAACACTGAAGCTTTCTTT. This chain links TRBV29-1 with TRBJ1-1; possible D gene TRBD1, 6 bases. This CDR3 contains 12 residues. Per germline, CDR1 SQVTM and CDR2 ANQGSEA. Trimming stripped 5 bases from V and 0 bases from J, with 7 bases between.

This clone occurred once. The chain employs TRBV27 and TRBJ2-3, with 8 bases aligning to TRBD1. The germline V gene encodes CDR1 MNHEY and CDR2 SMNVEV (reference sequence). The CDR3 length is 17 residues. V dropped 5 bases and J dropped 0; count of bases not matched to a gene: 10. CDR3 sequence reads: CASSLRGLGLSTDTQYF. CDR3 coding DNA: TGTGCCAGCAGTCTCAGGGGGCTCGGACTGAGCACAGATACGCAGTATTTT.

The sample holds a few counts of this clone. The rearrangement uses TRBV19 and TRBJ1-1, with 9 bases identical to TRBD1. This CDR3 has 15 amino acids. Trimming removed 2 bases from V and 4 bases from J; junction bases left unmatched: 5. Germline V gene data show CDR1 as LNHDA and CDR2 as SQIVND (reference sequence). The CDR3 nucleotides are TGTGCCAGTAGTATAACAGGGGGCGGTAGCACTGAAGCTTTCTTT. Its translation is CASSITGGGSTEAFF.

The rearrangement joins TRBV28 to TRBJ2-7, with 9 bases matching TRBD1. The CDR3 sequence is 16 residues long. The trim removed 2 bases at V and 2 bases at J, leaving 7 bases unmatched. From germline, CDR1 is MDHEN and CDR2 SYDVKM. CDR3 bases: TGTGCCAGCAGTTTAGGTGGACAGGGGATAACCTACGAGCAGTACTTC. This sequence encodes CASSLGGQGITYEQYF. Full variable domain (rest looked up from reference TRBV28 and TRBJ2-7): DVKVTQSSRYLVKRTGEKVFLECVQDMDHENMFWYRQDPGLGLRLIYFSYDVKMKEKGDIPEGYSVSREKKERFSLILESASTNQTSMYLCASSLGGQGITYEQYFGPGTRLTVT.

The V gene is TRBV7-3, the J gene TRBJ2-3, with 7 bases that match TRBD2. J was trimmed by 4 bases and V by 3 bases; bases with no gene match: 1. CDR1 is SGHTA and CDR2 is FQGTGA in the germline V gene. There are 13 residues in the CDR3. CDR3 loop: CASSFAGADTQYF. The CDR3 DNA reads TGTGCCAGCAGCTTCGCGGGGGCAGATACGCAGTATTTT.

This clone was seen a handful of times. V is TRBV19 and J is TRBJ1-4; a possible D gene is TRBD1 (6 bases). The germline gives CDR1 LNHDA, CDR2 SQIVND (reference sequence). The germline V and J ends were trimmed by 7 bases and 0 bases, with 9 bases remaining between them. The CDR3 runs 14 residues. CDR3 loop: CASKRTATNEKLFF. In DNA form, the CDR3 reads TGTGCCAGTAAAAGGACAGCAACTAATGAAAAACTGTTTTTT.

The genes are TRBV6-1 and TRBJ1-1; possible D gene TRBD1, 5 bases. The CDR3 totals 13 residues. Per the germline V gene, CDR1 is MNHNS and CDR2 is SASEGT. V was clipped by 5 bases and J by 8 bases, with 15 bases between them. CDR3 residues: CASSLNQGTEAFF. The CDR3 nucleotides are TGTGCCAGCAGTCTGAACCAGGGAACGGAAGCTTTCTTT.

The chain carries TRBV5-1 and TRBJ1-5, with D hard to call. The CDR3 has 15 amino acids. Germline V gene lookup returns CDR1 SGHRS and CDR2 YFSETQ. V was clipped by 0 bases and J by 7 bases, with 14 bases between them. CDR3 in DNA: TGCGCCAGCAGCTTGGAAGCAGCCCGAGGGCAGCCCCAGCATTTT. It yields the protein CASSLEAARGQPQHF.